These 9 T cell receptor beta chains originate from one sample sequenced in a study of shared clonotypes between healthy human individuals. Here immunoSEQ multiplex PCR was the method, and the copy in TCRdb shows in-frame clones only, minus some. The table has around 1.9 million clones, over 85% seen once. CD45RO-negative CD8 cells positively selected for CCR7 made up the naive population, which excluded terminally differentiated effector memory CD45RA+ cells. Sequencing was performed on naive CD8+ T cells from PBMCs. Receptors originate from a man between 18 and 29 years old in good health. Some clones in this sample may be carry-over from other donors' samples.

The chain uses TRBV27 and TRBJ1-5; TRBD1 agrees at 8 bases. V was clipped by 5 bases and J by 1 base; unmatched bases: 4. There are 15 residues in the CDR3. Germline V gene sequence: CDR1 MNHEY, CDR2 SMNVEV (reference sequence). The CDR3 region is CASSQGAWSNQPQHF. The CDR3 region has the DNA TGTGCCAGCAGTCAGGGGGCCTGGAGCAATCAGCCCCAGCATTTT.

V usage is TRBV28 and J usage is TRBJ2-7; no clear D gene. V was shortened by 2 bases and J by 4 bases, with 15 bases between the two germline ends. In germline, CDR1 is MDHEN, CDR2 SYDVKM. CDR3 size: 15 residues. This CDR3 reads CASSLPRASGYEQYF. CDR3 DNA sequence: TGTGCCAGCAGTTTACCTAGGGCGTCGGGTTACGAGCAGTACTTC.

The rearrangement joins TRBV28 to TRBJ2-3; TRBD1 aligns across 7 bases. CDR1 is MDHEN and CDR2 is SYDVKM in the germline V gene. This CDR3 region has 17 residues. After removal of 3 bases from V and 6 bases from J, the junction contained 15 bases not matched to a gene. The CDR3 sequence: CASSFGQETDPGDTQYF. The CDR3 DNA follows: TGTGCCAGCAGTTTTGGACAGGAAACGGATCCGGGGGATACGCAGTATTTT.

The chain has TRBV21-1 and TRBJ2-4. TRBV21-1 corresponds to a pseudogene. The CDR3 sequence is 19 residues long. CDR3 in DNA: TGTGCCAGCAGCAAATGGGATCGTGTGAGGGGCCCATCACAGAACATTCAGTACTTC. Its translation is CASSKWDRVRGPSQNIQYF.

The CDR3 DNA sequence: TGTGCCAGCAGCCGTGATTTGTGGGACCGGGAGATTTACGAGCAGTACTTC. It specifies CASSRDLWDREIYEQYF. V and J are TRBV16 and TRBJ2-7; possible D gene TRBD2, 6 bases. The germline gives CDR1 KGHSY, CDR2 FQNENV. The V end lost 4 bases, the J end lost 4 bases, and 23 bases lay between the germline ends. This CDR3 contains 17 residues.

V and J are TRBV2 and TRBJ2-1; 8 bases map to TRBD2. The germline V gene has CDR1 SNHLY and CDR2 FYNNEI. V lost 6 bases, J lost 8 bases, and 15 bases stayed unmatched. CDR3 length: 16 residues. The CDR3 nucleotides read TGTGCCAGCAGCGGTGATCCAGCGGGAGTAGATCATGAGCAGTTCTTC. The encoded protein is CASSGDPAGVDHEQFF.

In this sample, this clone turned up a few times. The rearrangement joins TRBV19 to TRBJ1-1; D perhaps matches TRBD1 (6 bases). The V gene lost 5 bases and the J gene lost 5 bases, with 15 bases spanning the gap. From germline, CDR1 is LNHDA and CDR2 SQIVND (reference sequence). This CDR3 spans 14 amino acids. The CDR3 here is CASSWTERGTEAFF. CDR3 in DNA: TGTGCCAGTAGTTGGACAGAAAGGGGGACTGAAGCTTTCTTT.

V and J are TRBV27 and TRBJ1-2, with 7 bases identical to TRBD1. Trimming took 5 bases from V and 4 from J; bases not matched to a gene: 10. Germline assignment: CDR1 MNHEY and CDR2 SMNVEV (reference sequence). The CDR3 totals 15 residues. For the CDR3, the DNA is TGTGCCAGCAGTCCTCGGGGACAGATTCTCTATGGCTACACCTTC. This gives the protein CASSPRGQILYGYTF.

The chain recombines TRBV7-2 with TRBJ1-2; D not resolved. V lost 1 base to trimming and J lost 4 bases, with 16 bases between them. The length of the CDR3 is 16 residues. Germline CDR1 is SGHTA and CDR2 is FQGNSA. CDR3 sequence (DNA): TGTGCCAGCAGCTTAGGGGTCAGGCCCTCTAGCTATGGCTACACCTTC. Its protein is CASSLGVRPSSYGYTF.